The source of this T cell receptor beta chain is a study of blood T cell repertoires in COVID-19. For the study at large: Specimens from acute and convalescent COVID-19 originated in the United States, Italy and Spain.

CDR3 length: 15 amino acids. The V and J ends lost 5 bases and 6 bases, in that order; junction bases with no gene match: 7. Germline CDR1 is SGHAT and CDR2 is FQNNGV. The count of this clone is one. Authors' data handling: Estimation of nucleated cell counts was performed using reference gene primer amplification. Profiling relied on immunoSEQ multiplex PCR, and the TCRdb table lists in-frame clones only, not all of them. V and J calls and clone size come straight from that table; D and trimming were deduced from the DNA. Of around 180,000 clones listed, approximately 91% were seen once; the top ten hold 2% to 2.5%.

This chain connects TRBV11-2 to TRBJ2-1; TRBD2 agrees at 10 bases. The source is a man in his 70s with active or convalescent COVID-19. The specimen was peripheral blood. The CDR3 reads CASSPQREGRNEQFF. The CDR3 DNA reads as TGTGCCAGCAGCCCGCAGCGGGAGGGCCGCAATGAGCAGTTCTTC.